These 12 T cell receptor beta chains were all obtained from the same sample, sequenced in a study of shared clonotypes between healthy human individuals. Sequencing used immunoSEQ multiplex PCR; TCRdb keeps in-frame clones, though not all of them. The sample contains 1,400,000 or so clones, 98% of which appear only once. Sequencing was done on a sample of naive CD4+ T cells sorted from blood. Subset: CD45RA+ positively selected. These TCRs come from a man aged 25-45 years in good health.

The chain is built from TRBV7-2 and TRBJ2-7; maybe TRBD2 (5 bases). CDR3 length: 11 amino acids. In germline, CDR1 is SGHTA, CDR2 FQGNSA. V shed 7 bases and J shed 7 bases, with 11 bases lying between them. The CDR3 region is CASNRGIEQYF. The CDR3 DNA sequence: TGTGCCAGCAATAGAGGGATTGAGCAGTACTTC. The full variable domain, in which reference TRBV7-2 and TRBJ2-7 provide the parts outside the CDR3, is GAGVSQSPSNKVTEKGKDVELRCDPISGHTALYWYRQSLGQGLEFLIYFQGNSAPDKSGLPSDRFSAERTGGSVSTLTIQRTQQEDSAVYLCASNRGIEQYFGPGTRLTVT.

This chain links TRBV29-1 with TRBJ2-7; 8 positions match TRBD1. V lost 7 bases to trimming and J lost 6 bases; unmatched junction nucleotides: 5. The CDR3 spans 11 residues. Looked up from germline, CDR1 is SQVTM and CDR2 is ANQGSEA. The CDR3 sequence: CSARTGLEQYF. CDR3 sequence (DNA): TGCAGCGCCCGGACAGGGCTCGAGCAGTACTTC.

The table lists this clone with a count of one. The rearrangement joins TRBV29-1 to TRBJ2-7; 9 bases line up with TRBD1. V was clipped by 3 bases and J by 5 bases; unmatched bases: 5. The CDR3 covers 13 residues. Germline CDR1 is SQVTM and CDR2 is ANQGSEA. CDR3 sequence reads: CSVDLGQGDEQYF. The CDR3 DNA sequence: TGCAGCGTTGACCTGGGACAGGGTGACGAGCAGTACTTC.

In DNA form, the CDR3 reads TGTGCCAGCAGACTGGGTCCGGGAGGGCAAGAGACCCAGTACTTC. Translated: CASRLGPGGQETQYF. The rearrangement uses TRBV5-5 and TRBJ2-5; 8 nucleotides match TRBD2. The CDR3 sequence is 15 residues long. Trimming cost V 5 bases and J 2 bases; bases outside gene matches: 8. The germline V gene has CDR1 SGHKS and CDR2 YYEKEE (reference sequence).

The genes are TRBV19 and TRBJ2-3, with D perhaps TRBD2 (5 bases). Germline lookup yields CDR1 LNHDA and CDR2 SQIVND (reference sequence). There are 15 residues in the CDR3. V lost 3 bases and J 3 bases, leaving 13 bases between the germline ends. Here the CDR3 DNA reads TGTGCCAGTAGTATTCAGATCCGAGGGACAGATACGCAGTATTTT. Amino acids: CASSIQIRGTDTQYF.

The V call is TRBV10-2, the J call TRBJ2-2; weak D call: TRBD1 (5 bases). Germline V gene lookup returns CDR1 WSHSY and CDR2 SAAADI. Trimming pared 5 bases from V and 4 bases from J, leaving 17 bases between. The CDR3 spans 16 residues. In DNA form, the CDR3 reads TGCGCCAGCAGTCAAGACAGATCGATCTCCACCGGGGAGCTGTTTTTT. Amino acids: CASSQDRSISTGELFF.

Comments on this clone: The sample has other DNA sequences that encode this CDR3 too. The chain carries TRBV6-5 and TRBJ2-7; TRBD2 matches 9 bases. V lost 8 bases to trimming and J lost 3 bases; unmatched junction nucleotides: 5. Germline V gene data show CDR1 as MNHEY and CDR2 as SVGAGI. This CDR3 comprises 13 residues. CDR3 sequence (DNA): TGTGCCAGCTCATTAGCGGGAGTCTACGAGCAGTACTTC. As protein: CASSLAGVYEQYF.

This chain links TRBV7-9 with TRBJ2-7; TRBD2 matches 13 bases. The CDR3 contains 16 residues. With V trimmed by 4 bases and J by 4 bases, 7 bases remained unmatched. Per the germline V gene, CDR1 is SEHNR and CDR2 is FQNEAQ (reference sequence). The CDR3 bases are TGTGCCAGCAGCTCCAAGTCGACTAGCGGGAGGTACGAGCAGTACTTC. This translates into CASSSKSTSGRYEQYF.

The rearrangement joins TRBV6-6 to TRBJ2-7; TRBD2 matches 9 bases. The trim removed 2 bases at V and 5 bases at J, leaving 7 bases unmatched. The CDR3 contains 15 residues. Germline values: CDR1 MNHNY, CDR2 SVGAGI (reference sequence). CDR3 sequence (DNA): TGTGCCAGCAGTTACGAGTCAGCGGGAGGCGACGAGCAGTACTTC. Translation gives CASSYESAGGDEQYF.

This rearrangement joins TRBV19 to TRBJ1-2; no clear D. Trimming removed 9 bases at V and 4 bases at J, with 21 bases between. Per germline, CDR1 LNHDA and CDR2 SQIVND (reference sequence). The CDR3 loop spans 15 amino acids. This CDR3 is CASEDVPGWSYGYTF. Here the CDR3 DNA reads TGTGCCAGCGAAGACGTTCCGGGATGGAGCTATGGCTACACCTTC.

The V call is TRBV30, the J call TRBJ1-2, with TRBD1 identical over 7 bases. The CDR3 is 12 amino acids. V shed 5 bases, J shed 4 bases, and the junction held 4 bases outside the gene matches. In germline, CDR1 is GTSNPN, CDR2 SVGIG (reference sequence). CDR3 protein: CAWSTGVYGYTF. The CDR3 region has the DNA TGTGCCTGGTCAACAGGGGTCTATGGCTACACCTTC.

This chain joins TRBV5-6 and TRBJ1-2; D remains ambiguous. Germline V lookup: CDR1 SGHDT, CDR2 YYEEEE. Trimming cost V 4 bases and J 5 bases, with 15 bases left between them. This CDR3 comprises 14 residues. The DNA for the CDR3 is TGTGCCAGCAGCGCATACTCCACAGCTTATGGCTACACCTTC. Amino acid sequence: CASSAYSTAYGYTF. The full variable domain, with the rest looked up from reference TRBV5-6 and TRBJ1-2, is DAGVTQSPTHLIKTRGQQVTLRCSPKSGHDTVSWYQQALGQGPQFIFQYYEEEERQRGNFPDRFSGHQFPNYSSELNVNALLLGDSALYLCASSAYSTAYGYTFGSGTRLTVV.